This passage covers 2 T cell receptor beta chains from one sample sequenced in a study of blood T cell repertoires in COVID-19. TCRdb's table, derived via immunoSEQ multiplex PCR, lists solely in-frame clones and lacks some. The data contain 190,000 or so clones, about 86% of them singletons. Sample: peripheral blood. All receptors come from a woman aged 18-35 years who had recovered from COVID-19.

This chain links TRBV28 with TRBJ1-2, with TRBD1 matching 8 bases. The CDR3 consists of 13 residues. Germline V gives CDR1 MDHEN, CDR2 SYDVKM. J gave up 8 bases and V 4 bases, and 6 bases lay outside the gene matches. Here the CDR3 reads CASSSRTGRGYTF. CDR3 bases: TGTGCCAGCAGTTCGCGGACAGGGCGCGGCTACACCTTC.

The chain links TRBV19 to TRBJ1-5, with 11 positions matching TRBD1. J gave up 7 bases and V 7 bases, and 9 bases lay outside the gene matches. Germline V gene sequence: CDR1 LNHDA, CDR2 SQIVND (reference sequence). This CDR3 is built from 15 residues. CDR3 coding DNA: TGTGCCAGTACGACCGGGACAGGGGGTTGGCAGCCCCAGCATTTT. Its translation: CASTTGTGGWQPQHF.